This is a list of T cell receptor beta chains from one sample in a study of blood T cell repertoires in COVID-19. Sequenced by immunoSEQ multiplex PCR; TCRdb stores in-frame clones only, minus some. The sample holds about 94,000 clones, approximately 84% seen once. Sequences were obtained from peripheral blood. All receptors come from a man aged 60 to 75 with acute or convalescent COVID-19. Both conserved end residues are part of each CDR3. Each record gives: CDR3 DNA, CDR3 protein, clone size, J gene, V gene, D gene. D genes are given only for firm matches. Part of the rows lack a size; the others show once, few, many or a class for expanded clones.

CDR3 DNA: TGTGCCAGCAATCAGGGTTTAACTGAAGCTTTCTTT; CDR3 protein: CASNQGLTEAFF; clone size: -; J gene: TRBJ1-1; V gene: TRBV12-3/TRBV12-4; D gene: -
CDR3 DNA: TGTGCCAGCAGCCAGGCCGGGACAGGGGGTTTGGTCGATGGCTACACCTTC; CDR3 protein: CASSQAGTGGLVDGYTF; clone size: -; J gene: TRBJ1-2; V gene: TRBV4-2; D gene: TRBD1
CDR3 DNA: TGTGCCACCATCGAGACAGGGGGGCTATATGGCTACACCTTC; CDR3 protein: CATIETGGLYGYTF; clone size: few; J gene: TRBJ1-2; V gene: TRBV24-1; D gene: TRBD1
CDR3 DNA: TGTGCCAGCAGCGGCTCCTATAATTCACCCCTCCACTTT; CDR3 protein: CASSGSYNSPLHF; clone size: -; J gene: TRBJ1-6; V gene: TRBV27; D gene: -
CDR3 DNA: TGTGCCAGCAGGCCCGGGACAGGCTACGAGCAGTACTTC; CDR3 protein: CASRPGTGYEQYF; clone size: -; J gene: TRBJ2-7; V gene: TRBV7-8; D gene: TRBD1
CDR3 DNA: TGTGCCAGTAGCGGGGGGGCCCGCACAGATACGCAGTATTTT; CDR3 protein: CASSGGARTDTQYF; clone size: -; J gene: TRBJ2-3; V gene: TRBV19; D gene: TRBD2
CDR3 DNA: TGTGCCAGCAAACTCCCACGGCTTATGCAGGGGGCGAATTCACCCCTCCACTTT; CDR3 protein: CASKLPRLMQGANSPLHF; clone size: -; J gene: TRBJ1-6; V gene: TRBV25-1; D gene: TRBD1
CDR3 DNA: TGTGCCAGCAACATTGGACTAGCGGGGGGCCTTCACTCATACGAGCAGTACTTC; CDR3 protein: CASNIGLAGGLHSYEQYF; clone size: -; J gene: TRBJ2-7; V gene: TRBV28; D gene: TRBD2
CDR3 DNA: TGTGCCAGCAGCTGGGGGCGACAGGGTAGGACTGAAGCTTTCTTT; CDR3 protein: CASSWGRQGRTEAFF; clone size: -; J gene: TRBJ1-1; V gene: TRBV7-2; D gene: TRBD1
CDR3 DNA: TGCGCCAGCAGCCAAGAAGGACCCGGGAGGGATACGCAGTATTTT; CDR3 protein: CASSQEGPGRDTQYF; clone size: -; J gene: TRBJ2-3; V gene: TRBV4-1; D gene: TRBD2
CDR3 DNA: TGCAGCGTTGAAGATGGGAAGCGGGGGAGCTCCTACAATGAGCAGTTCTTC; CDR3 protein: CSVEDGKRGSSYNEQFF; clone size: -; J gene: TRBJ2-1; V gene: TRBV29-1; D gene: TRBD2
CDR3 DNA: TGCGCCAGCAGCTTGGGTACCACAGGGGGCTCGGTCACTGAAGCTTTCTTT; CDR3 protein: CASSLGTTGGSVTEAFF; clone size: -; J gene: TRBJ1-1; V gene: TRBV5-1; D gene: TRBD1
CDR3 DNA: TGTGCCAGCAGCCGTGAACCGGGACAGAACACCGGGGAGCTGTTTTTT; CDR3 protein: CASSREPGQNTGELFF; clone size: few; J gene: TRBJ2-2; V gene: TRBV11-2; D gene: -
CDR3 DNA: TGTGCCAGTAGAAGGGGAACCTCTGGAAACACCATATATTTT; CDR3 protein: CASRRGTSGNTIYF; clone size: once; J gene: TRBJ1-3; V gene: TRBV19; D gene: -
CDR3 DNA: TGTGCCAGCAGTCCGCAGGGGGACAGCCTCTATGGCTACACCTTC; CDR3 protein: CASSPQGDSLYGYTF; clone size: -; J gene: TRBJ1-2; V gene: TRBV9; D gene: TRBD1
CDR3 DNA: TGTGCCTGGAGCAAGGGGGGGACGACCGGGGAGCTGTTTTTT; CDR3 protein: CAWSKGGTTGELFF; clone size: few; J gene: TRBJ2-2; V gene: TRBV30; D gene: -
CDR3 DNA: TGTGCCAGCAGCCCCCCCGGGACAGGGGAAGAAAAACTGTTTTTT; CDR3 protein: CASSPPGTGEEKLFF; clone size: -; J gene: TRBJ1-4; V gene: TRBV5-6; D gene: TRBD1
CDR3 DNA: TGCAGCGTTGATGGACTAGCGGGGGTCGGCGAGCAGTACTTC; CDR3 protein: CSVDGLAGVGEQYF; clone size: -; J gene: TRBJ2-7; V gene: TRBV29-1; D gene: TRBD2
CDR3 DNA: TGTGCCAGCAGCTTGGGTGGGACTACTAACTATGGCTACACCTTC; CDR3 protein: CASSLGGTTNYGYTF; clone size: few; J gene: TRBJ1-2; V gene: TRBV5-6; D gene: -
CDR3 DNA: TGCGCCAGCAGTGAGTCTCGGTTCGCCAAAAACATTCAGTACTTC; CDR3 protein: CASSESRFAKNIQYF; clone size: -; J gene: TRBJ2-4; V gene: TRBV10-2; D gene: -
CDR3 DNA: TGTGCCAGCAGCTTAAGAGTAACAGATACGCAGTATTTT; CDR3 protein: CASSLRVTDTQYF; clone size: -; J gene: TRBJ2-3; V gene: TRBV11-2; D gene: -
CDR3 DNA: TGTGCCACCAGCACTAGCGGAGGGCCTTTTGAGCAGTTCTTC; CDR3 protein: CATSTSGGPFEQFF; clone size: -; J gene: TRBJ2-1; V gene: TRBV15; D gene: TRBD2
CDR3 DNA: TGCGCCAGCAGCTTAGCCGGGACAGGGGGATCCTATGGCTACACCTTC; CDR3 protein: CASSLAGTGGSYGYTF; clone size: -; J gene: TRBJ1-2; V gene: TRBV5-1; D gene: TRBD1
CDR3 DNA: TGTGCCAGCAGCAAATTTGGGGAGGAATACAATGAGCAGTTCTTC; CDR3 protein: CASSKFGEEYNEQFF; clone size: -; J gene: TRBJ2-1; V gene: TRBV21-1; D gene: -
CDR3 DNA: TGTGCCGTGACAGGGGCGTCGTTGGTCGAGCAGTACTTC; CDR3 protein: CAVTGASLVEQYF; clone size: -; J gene: TRBJ2-7; V gene: TRBV2; D gene: TRBD1
CDR3 DNA: TGTGCCAACACCAAGGGGGCGGGCTACGAGCAGTACTTC; CDR3 protein: CANTKGAGYEQYF; clone size: -; J gene: TRBJ2-7; V gene: TRBV11-2; D gene: TRBD1
CDR3 DNA: TGTGCCAGCGTACAGCGGGGGGGCTTAGAGACCCAGTACTTC; CDR3 protein: CASVQRGGLETQYF; clone size: -; J gene: TRBJ2-5; V gene: TRBV2; D gene: TRBD2
CDR3 DNA: TGTGCCAGCAATAAGGGGCAGGGGGCTGAAACTGAAGCTTTCTTT; CDR3 protein: CASNKGQGAETEAFF; clone size: -; J gene: TRBJ1-1; V gene: TRBV6-5; D gene: TRBD1
CDR3 DNA: TGTGCCACCAGTGATCGAGCGGGGGGGCCGGGCACCGGGGAGCTGTTTTTT; CDR3 protein: CATSDRAGGPGTGELFF; clone size: -; J gene: TRBJ2-2; V gene: TRBV24-1; D gene: TRBD2
CDR3 DNA: TGTGCCAGCAGTCCCTCAGGGGGAAACTATGGCTACACCTTC; CDR3 protein: CASSPSGGNYGYTF; clone size: -; J gene: TRBJ1-2; V gene: TRBV5-4; D gene: TRBD1
CDR3 DNA: TGCGCCAGCAGTGGGGACAGGGGCCGCCCGACCGCTGATCAGCCCCAGCATTTT; CDR3 protein: CASSGDRGRPTADQPQHF; clone size: -; J gene: TRBJ1-5; V gene: TRBV10-2; D gene: TRBD1
CDR3 DNA: TGTGCCAGCAGCCGACGGTCCCAAGAGACCCAGTACTTC; CDR3 protein: CASSRRSQETQYF; clone size: -; J gene: TRBJ2-5; V gene: TRBV7-8; D gene: -
CDR3 DNA: TGCGCCAGCAGCCAAGAAACCGGGACAGGGAACTATGGCTACACCTTC; CDR3 protein: CASSQETGTGNYGYTF; clone size: -; J gene: TRBJ1-2; V gene: TRBV5-1; D gene: TRBD1
CDR3 DNA: TGTGCCAGTAGTCTACTGACAGGGGTCAATCAGCCCCAGCATTTT; CDR3 protein: CASSLLTGVNQPQHF; clone size: few; J gene: TRBJ1-5; V gene: TRBV19; D gene: TRBD1
CDR3 DNA: TGTGCCTCCCTCCCCCGGACAGGGATGATAAGTTCCCAGCATTTT; CDR3 protein: CASLPRTGMISSQHF; clone size: -; J gene: TRBJ1-5; V gene: TRBV2; D gene: TRBD1
CDR3 DNA: TGTGCCAGTAGTATAACCGGCGGATTGGGCACTGAAGCTTTCTTT; CDR3 protein: CASSITGGLGTEAFF; clone size: -; J gene: TRBJ1-1; V gene: TRBV19; D gene: -
CDR3 DNA: TGTGCCAGCAGGGAAGGGACTTTGAGAAACACAGATACGCAGTATTTT; CDR3 protein: CASREGTLRNTDTQYF; clone size: -; J gene: TRBJ2-3; V gene: TRBV13; D gene: -
CDR3 DNA: TGCAGTGCTGGGACATCTGAAAAACTGTTTTTT; CDR3 protein: CSAGTSEKLFF; clone size: -; J gene: TRBJ1-4; V gene: TRBV20-1; D gene: -
CDR3 DNA: TGTGCCAGTAGTGGACCGGACAGTTTAAACTATGGCTACACCTTC; CDR3 protein: CASSGPDSLNYGYTF; clone size: once; J gene: TRBJ1-2; V gene: TRBV19; D gene: -